This T cell receptor beta chain was sequenced in a study of blood T cell repertoires in COVID-19. The wider study: The United States, Italy and Spain supplied acute and convalescent COVID-19 samples. From T cells, B-cell-depleted T cells, or PBMCs came the material, which was cDNA or gDNA.

The authors' processing: Amplification with reference gene primers provided the estimates of nucleated cell counts. Only in-frame clones appear in the TCRdb table, and some are missing; sequencing was by immunoSEQ multiplex PCR. V and J calls and clone size are given by that table; D and trimming were obtained from the DNA. The data show tens of thousands of clones, with 76% seen just once and roughly 7.3% held by the top ten. Trimming left V 1 base short and J 8 bases short, with 23 bases between. The CDR3 contains 17 residues. CDR1 MDHEN and CDR2 SYDVKM come from the germline V gene. The TCR comes from a man aged 70 or older with acute or convalescent COVID-19. The sample taken for sequencing was peripheral blood. V gene TRBV28 combines with J gene TRBJ1-1; maybe TRBD1 (5 bases). This CDR3 is CASSLFALMGGKGEAFF. In nucleotides, the CDR3 is TGTGCCAGCAGTTTATTTGCACTCATGGGCGGGAAGGGGGAAGCTTTCTTT.